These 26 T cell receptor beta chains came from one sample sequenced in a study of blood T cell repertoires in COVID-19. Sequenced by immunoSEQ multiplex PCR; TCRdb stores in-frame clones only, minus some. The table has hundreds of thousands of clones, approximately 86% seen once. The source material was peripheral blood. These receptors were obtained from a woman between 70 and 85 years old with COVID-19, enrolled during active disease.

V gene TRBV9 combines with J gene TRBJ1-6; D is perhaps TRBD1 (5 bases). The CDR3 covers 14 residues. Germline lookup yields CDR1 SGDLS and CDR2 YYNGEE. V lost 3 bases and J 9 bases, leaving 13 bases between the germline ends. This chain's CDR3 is CASSGRSGGSPLHF. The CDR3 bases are TGTGCCAGCAGCGGACGTTCCGGGGGTTCACCCCTCCACTTT.

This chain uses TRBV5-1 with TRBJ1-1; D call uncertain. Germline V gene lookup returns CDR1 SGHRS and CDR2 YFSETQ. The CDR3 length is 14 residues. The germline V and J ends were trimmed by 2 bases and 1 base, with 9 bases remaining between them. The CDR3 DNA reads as TGCGCCAGCAGCTTTAATACACAGAACACTGAAGCTTTCTTT. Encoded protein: CASSFNTQNTEAFF.

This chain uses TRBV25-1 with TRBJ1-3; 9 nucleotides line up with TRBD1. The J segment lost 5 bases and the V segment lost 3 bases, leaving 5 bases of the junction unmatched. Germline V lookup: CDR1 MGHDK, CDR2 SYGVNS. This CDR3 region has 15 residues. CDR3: CASSDRDRARNTIYF. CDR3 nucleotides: TGTGCCAGCAGTGATCGGGACAGGGCCAGAAACACCATATATTTT.

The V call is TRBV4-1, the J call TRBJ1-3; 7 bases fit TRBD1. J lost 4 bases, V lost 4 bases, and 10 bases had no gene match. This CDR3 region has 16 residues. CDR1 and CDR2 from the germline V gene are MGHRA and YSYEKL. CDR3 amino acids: CASSPRAQGVGNTIYF. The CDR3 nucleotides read TGCGCCAGCAGCCCGCGAGCTCAGGGGGTCGGAAACACCATATATTTT.

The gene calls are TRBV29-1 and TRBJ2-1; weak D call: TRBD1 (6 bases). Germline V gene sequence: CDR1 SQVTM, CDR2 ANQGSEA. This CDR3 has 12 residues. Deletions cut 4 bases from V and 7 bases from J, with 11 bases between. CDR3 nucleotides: TGCAGCGTTGTACAGGGTGGGAATGAGCAGTTCTTC. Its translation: CSVVQGGNEQFF.

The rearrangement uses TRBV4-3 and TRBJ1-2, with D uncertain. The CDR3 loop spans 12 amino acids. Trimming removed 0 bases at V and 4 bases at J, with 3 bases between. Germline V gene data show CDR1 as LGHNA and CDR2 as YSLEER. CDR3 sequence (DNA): TGCGCCAGCAGCCAAGACGGCTATGGCTACACCTTC. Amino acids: CASSQDGYGYTF.

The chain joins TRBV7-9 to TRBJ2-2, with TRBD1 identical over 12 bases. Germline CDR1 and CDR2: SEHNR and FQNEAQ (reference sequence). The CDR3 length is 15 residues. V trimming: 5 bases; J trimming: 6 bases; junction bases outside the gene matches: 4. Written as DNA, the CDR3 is TGTGCCAGCAGCCCGGGACAGGGGGCATCCGGGGAGCTGTTTTTT. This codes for CASSPGQGASGELFF.

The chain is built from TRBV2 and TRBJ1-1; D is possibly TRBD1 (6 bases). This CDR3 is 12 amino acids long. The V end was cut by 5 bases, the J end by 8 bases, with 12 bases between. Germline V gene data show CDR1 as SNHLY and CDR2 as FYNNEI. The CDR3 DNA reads TGTGCCAGCAGTACAGGGTATCAGGAAGCTTTCTTT. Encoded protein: CASSTGYQEAFF.

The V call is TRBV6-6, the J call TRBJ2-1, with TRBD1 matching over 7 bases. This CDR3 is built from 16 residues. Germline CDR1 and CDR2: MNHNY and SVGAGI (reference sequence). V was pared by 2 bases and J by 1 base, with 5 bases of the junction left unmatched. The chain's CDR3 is CASSYRLRGSYNEQFF. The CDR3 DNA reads TGTGCCAGCAGTTACCGTCTCAGGGGGTCCTACAATGAGCAGTTCTTC.

DNA of the CDR3: TGTGCCAGCAGTTTACATACAGGGGGGAGGACTGAAGCTTTCTTT. Translating gives CASSLHTGGRTEAFF. The chain joins TRBV28 to TRBJ1-1; 8 nucleotides agree with TRBD1. Germline CDR1 and CDR2: MDHEN and SYDVKM. The ends lost 2 bases at V and 5 bases at J; junction bases unmatched: 7. This CDR3 is 15 amino acids long.

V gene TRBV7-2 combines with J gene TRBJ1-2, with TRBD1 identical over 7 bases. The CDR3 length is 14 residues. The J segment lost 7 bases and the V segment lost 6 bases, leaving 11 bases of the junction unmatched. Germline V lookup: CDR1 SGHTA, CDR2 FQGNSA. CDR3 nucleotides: TGTGCCAGCAGTCCACAGACAGGGTCGGCTGGCTACACCTTC. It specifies CASSPQTGSAGYTF.

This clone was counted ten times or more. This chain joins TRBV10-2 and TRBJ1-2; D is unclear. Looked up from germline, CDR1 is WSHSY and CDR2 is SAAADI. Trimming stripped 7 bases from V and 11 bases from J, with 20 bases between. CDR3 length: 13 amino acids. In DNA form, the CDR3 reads TGCGCCAGCACCGGCAGCTTCTTAGCACCGTACACCTTC. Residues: CASTGSFLAPYTF.

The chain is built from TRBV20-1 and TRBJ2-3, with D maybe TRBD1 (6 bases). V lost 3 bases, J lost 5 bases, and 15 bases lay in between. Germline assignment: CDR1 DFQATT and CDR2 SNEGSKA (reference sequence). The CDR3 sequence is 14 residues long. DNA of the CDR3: TGCAGTGCTAGTGAGCCAGGGGTGAGAGATACGCAGTATTTT. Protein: CSASEPGVRDTQYF.

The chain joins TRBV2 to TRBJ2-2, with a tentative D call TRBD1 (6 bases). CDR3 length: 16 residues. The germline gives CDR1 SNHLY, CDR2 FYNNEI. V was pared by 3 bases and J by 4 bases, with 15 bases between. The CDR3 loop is CASSENGGRSTGELFF. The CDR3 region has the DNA TGTGCCAGCAGTGAGAATGGGGGCCGCAGCACCGGGGAGCTGTTTTTT.

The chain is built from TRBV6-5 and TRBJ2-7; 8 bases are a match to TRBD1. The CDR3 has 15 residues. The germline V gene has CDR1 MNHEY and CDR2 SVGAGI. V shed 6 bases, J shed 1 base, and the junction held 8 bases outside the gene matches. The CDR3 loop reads CASSPDRGSSYEQYF. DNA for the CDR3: TGTGCCAGCAGCCCCGACAGGGGCTCATCCTACGAGCAGTACTTC.

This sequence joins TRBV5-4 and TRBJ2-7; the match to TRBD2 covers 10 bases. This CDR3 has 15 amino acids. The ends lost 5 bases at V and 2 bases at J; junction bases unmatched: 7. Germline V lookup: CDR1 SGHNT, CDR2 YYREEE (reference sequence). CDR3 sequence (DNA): TGTGCCAGCAGTCTTAGCGGGGGGCCAGCCTACGAGCAGTACTTC. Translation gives CASSLSGGPAYEQYF. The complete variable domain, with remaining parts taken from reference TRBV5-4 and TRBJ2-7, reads ETGVTQSPTHLIKTRGQQVTLRCSSQSGHNTVSWYQQALGQGPQFIFQYYREEENGRGNFPPRFSGLQFPNYSSELNVNALELDDSALYLCASSLSGGPAYEQYFGPGTRLTVT.

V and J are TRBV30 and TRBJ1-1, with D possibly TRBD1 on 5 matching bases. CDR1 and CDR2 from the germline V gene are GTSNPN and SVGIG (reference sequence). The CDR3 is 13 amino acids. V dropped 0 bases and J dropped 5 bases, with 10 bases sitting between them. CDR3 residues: CAWSVGAGTEAFF. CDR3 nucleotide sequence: TGTGCCTGGAGTGTAGGGGCGGGAACTGAAGCTTTCTTT.

CDR3 DNA: TGTGCCAGCTCACCTGAGAGGGTTAGAAACACTGAAGCTTTCTTT. Amino acids: CASSPERVRNTEAFF. The chain is built from TRBV18 and TRBJ1-1; D is unresolved. Germline CDR1 and CDR2: KGHSH and LQKENI. V was shortened by 3 bases and J by 2 bases, with 13 bases between the two germline ends. The CDR3 consists of 15 residues. The full variable domain, with the rest looked up from reference TRBV18 and TRBJ1-1, is NAGVMQNPRHLVRRRGQEARLRCSPMKGHSHVYWYRQLPEEGLKFMVYLQKENIIDESGMPKERFSAEFPKEGPSILRIQQVVRGDSAAYFCASSPERVRNTEAFFGQGTRLTVV.

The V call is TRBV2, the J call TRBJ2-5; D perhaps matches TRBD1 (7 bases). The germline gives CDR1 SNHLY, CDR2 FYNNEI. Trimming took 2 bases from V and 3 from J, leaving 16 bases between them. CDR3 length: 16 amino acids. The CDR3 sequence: CASSESNQGEEETQYF. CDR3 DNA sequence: TGTGCCAGCAGTGAAAGTAACCAGGGGGAGGAAGAGACCCAGTACTTC.

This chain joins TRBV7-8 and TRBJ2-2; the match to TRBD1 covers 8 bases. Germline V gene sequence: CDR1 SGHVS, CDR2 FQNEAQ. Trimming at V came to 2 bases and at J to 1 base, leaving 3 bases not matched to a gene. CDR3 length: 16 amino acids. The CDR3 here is CASSLKGTGNTGELFF. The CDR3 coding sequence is TGTGCCAGCAGCTTAAAAGGGACAGGGAACACCGGGGAGCTGTTTTTT.

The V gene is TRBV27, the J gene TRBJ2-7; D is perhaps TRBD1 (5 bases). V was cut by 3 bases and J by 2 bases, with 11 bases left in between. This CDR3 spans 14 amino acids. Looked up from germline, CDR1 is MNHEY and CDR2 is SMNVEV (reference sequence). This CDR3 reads CASSFRDGPYEQYF. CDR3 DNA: TGTGCCAGCAGTTTCAGGGATGGTCCCTACGAGCAGTACTTC.

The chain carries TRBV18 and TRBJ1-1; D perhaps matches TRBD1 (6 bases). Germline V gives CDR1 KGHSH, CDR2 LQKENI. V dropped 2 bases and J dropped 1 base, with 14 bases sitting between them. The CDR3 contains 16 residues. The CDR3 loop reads CASSPGRGHTNTEAFF. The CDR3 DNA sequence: TGTGCCAGCTCACCAGGCCGGGGACATACGAACACTGAAGCTTTCTTT.

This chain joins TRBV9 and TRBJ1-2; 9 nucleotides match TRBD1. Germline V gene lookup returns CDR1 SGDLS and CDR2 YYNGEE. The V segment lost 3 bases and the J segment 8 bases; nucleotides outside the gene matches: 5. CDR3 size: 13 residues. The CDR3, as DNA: TGTGCCAGCAGCGAGCGGACAGGGGTAGGCTACACCTTC. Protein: CASSERTGVGYTF.

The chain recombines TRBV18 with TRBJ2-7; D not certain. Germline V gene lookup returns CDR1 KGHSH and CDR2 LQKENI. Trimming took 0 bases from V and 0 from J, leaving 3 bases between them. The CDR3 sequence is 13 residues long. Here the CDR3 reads CASSPPNSYEQYF. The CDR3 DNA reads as TGTGCCAGCTCACCACCCAACTCCTACGAGCAGTACTTC.

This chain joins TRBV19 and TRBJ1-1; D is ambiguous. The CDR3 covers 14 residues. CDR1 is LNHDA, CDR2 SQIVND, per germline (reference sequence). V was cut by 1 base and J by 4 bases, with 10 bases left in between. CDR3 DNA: TGTGCCAGTAGTATAGGAGGGAGGTCCACTGAAGCTTTCTTT. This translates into CASSIGGRSTEAFF.

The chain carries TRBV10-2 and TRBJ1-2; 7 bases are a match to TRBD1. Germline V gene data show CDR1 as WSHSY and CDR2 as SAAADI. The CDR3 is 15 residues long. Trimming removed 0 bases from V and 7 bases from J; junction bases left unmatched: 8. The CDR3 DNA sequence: TGCGCCAGCAGTGAGTCCTCGACAGGGTCGGGTGGCTACACCTTC. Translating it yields CASSESSTGSGGYTF.